The entry below describes one TCR beta chain. What it binds is unknown. PCR was performed a second time for about 6 to 11 cycles using a sample-barcoded 5' primer and a J-beta primer mix. Researchers report that a template-switch adaptor with 12 random nucleotides tagged each cDNA molecule. TCRdb reanalysed the 5' RACE reads using MiXCR and keeps one entry per CDR3 protein. The sample has about 900,000 distinct CDR3 sequences; 45% to 50% are singletons. This sample is drawn from a study of blood T cells in healthy people across ages. For the study at large: The template switching approach captured approximately one barcoded beta molecule for every two T cells.

Study results and caveats: Because donor CMV status was unknown, expanded clonotype changes were possibly confounded. Unsorted PBMC material precluded a definitive naive versus antigen-experienced comparison.

CDR1 is SGHRS, CDR2 YFSETQ, per germline. V dropped 1 base and J dropped 3 bases, with 16 bases sitting between them. The CDR3 has 16 residues. The receptor's source is a young man in good health. The specimen was blood. The V gene is TRBV5-1, the J gene TRBJ1-1; no clear D. In DNA form, the CDR3 reads TGCGCCAGCAGCTTGCGGGGTGGTGGGCTCGACACTGAAGCTTTCTTT. This codes for CASSLRGGGLDTEAFF.